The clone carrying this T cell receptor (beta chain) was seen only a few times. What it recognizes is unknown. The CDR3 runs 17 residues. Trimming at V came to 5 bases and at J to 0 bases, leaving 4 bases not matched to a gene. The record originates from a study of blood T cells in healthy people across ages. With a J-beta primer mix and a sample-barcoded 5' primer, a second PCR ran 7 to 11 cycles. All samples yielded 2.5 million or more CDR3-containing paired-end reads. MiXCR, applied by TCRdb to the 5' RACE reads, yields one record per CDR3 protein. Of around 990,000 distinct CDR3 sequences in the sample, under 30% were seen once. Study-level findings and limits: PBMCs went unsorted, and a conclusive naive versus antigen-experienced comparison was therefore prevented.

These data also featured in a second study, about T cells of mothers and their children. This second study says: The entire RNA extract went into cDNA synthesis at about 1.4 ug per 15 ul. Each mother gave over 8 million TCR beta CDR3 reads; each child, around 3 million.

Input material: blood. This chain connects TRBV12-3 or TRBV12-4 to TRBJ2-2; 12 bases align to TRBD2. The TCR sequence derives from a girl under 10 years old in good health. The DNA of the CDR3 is TGTGCCAGCAGTCCGGGACTAGCGGGTTCGAACACCGGGGAGCTGTTTTTT. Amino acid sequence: CASSPGLAGSNTGELFF.